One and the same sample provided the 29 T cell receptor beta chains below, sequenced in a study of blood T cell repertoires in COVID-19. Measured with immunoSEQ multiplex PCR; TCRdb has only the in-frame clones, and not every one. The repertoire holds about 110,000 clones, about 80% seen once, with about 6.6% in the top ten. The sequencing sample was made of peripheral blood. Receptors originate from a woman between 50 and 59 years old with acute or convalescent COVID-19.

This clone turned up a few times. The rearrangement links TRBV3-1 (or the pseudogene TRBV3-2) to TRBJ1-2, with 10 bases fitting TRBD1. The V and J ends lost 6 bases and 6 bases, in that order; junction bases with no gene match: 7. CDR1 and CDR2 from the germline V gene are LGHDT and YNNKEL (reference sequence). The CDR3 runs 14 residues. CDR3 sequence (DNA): TGTGCCAGCAGGCTGACAGGGGGCGGAAATGGCTACACCTTC. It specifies CASRLTGGGNGYTF.

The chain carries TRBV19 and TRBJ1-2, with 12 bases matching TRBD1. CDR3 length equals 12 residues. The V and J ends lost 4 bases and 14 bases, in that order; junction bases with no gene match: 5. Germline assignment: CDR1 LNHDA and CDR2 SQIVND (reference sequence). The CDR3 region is CASSRDRGRKTF. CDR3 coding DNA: TGTGCCAGTAGTAGGGACAGGGGGCGCAAAACCTTC.

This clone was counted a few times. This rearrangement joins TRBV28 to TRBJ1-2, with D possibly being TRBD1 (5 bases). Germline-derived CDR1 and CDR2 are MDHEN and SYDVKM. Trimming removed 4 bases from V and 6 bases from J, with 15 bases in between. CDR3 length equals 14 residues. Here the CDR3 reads CASSSPTGGNGYTF. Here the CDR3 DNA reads TGTGCCAGCAGTTCCCCTACTGGGGGGAATGGCTACACCTTC.

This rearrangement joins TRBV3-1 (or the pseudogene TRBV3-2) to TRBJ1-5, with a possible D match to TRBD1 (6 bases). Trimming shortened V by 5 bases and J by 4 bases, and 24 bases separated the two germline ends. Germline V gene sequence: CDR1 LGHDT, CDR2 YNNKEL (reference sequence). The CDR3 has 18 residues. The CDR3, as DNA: TGTGCCAGCAGCGGTTCAGGTGGACAGCCGCGGGGGAATCAGCCCCAGCATTTT. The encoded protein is CASSGSGGQPRGNQPQHF.

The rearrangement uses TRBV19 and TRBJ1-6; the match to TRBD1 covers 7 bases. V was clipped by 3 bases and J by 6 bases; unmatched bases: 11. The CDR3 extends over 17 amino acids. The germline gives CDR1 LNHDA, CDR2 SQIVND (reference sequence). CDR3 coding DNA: TGTGCCAGTAGTATCATACAGGGGAACAGGGGTAATTCACCCCTCCACTTT. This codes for CASSIIQGNRGNSPLHF.

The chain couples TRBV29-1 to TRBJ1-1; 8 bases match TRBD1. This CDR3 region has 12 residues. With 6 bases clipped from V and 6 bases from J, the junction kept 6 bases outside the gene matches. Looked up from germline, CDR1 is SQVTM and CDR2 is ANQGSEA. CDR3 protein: CSVIQGAAEAFF. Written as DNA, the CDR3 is TGCAGCGTGATTCAGGGGGCGGCTGAAGCTTTCTTT.

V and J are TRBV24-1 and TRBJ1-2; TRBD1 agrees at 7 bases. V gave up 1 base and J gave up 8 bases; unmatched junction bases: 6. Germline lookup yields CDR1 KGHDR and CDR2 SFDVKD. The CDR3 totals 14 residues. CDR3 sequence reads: CATSDFDRVSGYTF. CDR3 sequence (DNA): TGTGCCACCAGTGATTTTGACAGGGTCAGCGGCTACACCTTC.

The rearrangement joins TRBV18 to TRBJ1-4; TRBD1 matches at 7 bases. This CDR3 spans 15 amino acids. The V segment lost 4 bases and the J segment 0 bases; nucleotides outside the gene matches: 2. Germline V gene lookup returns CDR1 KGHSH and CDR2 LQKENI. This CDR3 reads CASSRQGPTNEKLFF. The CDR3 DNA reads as TGTGCCAGCTCACGACAGGGTCCAACTAATGAAAAACTGTTTTTT.

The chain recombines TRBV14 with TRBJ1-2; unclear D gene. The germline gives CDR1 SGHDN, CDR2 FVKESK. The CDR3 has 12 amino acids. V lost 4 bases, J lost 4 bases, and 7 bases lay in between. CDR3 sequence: CASSRRSYGYTF. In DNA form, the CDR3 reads TGTGCCAGCAGCCGACGGAGCTATGGCTACACCTTC.

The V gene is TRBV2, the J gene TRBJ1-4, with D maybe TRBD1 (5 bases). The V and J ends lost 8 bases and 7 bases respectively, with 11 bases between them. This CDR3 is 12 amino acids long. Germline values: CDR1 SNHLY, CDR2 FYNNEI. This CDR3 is CASGGNGEKLFF. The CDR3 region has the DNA TGTGCCAGCGGGGGGAATGGTGAAAAACTGTTTTTT. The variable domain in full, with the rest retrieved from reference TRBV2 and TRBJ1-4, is EPEVTQTPSHQVTQMGQEVILRCVPISNHLYFYWYRQILGQKVEFLVSFYNNEISEKSEIFDDQFSVERPDGSNFTLKIRSTKLEDSAMYFCASGGNGEKLFFGSGTQLSVL.

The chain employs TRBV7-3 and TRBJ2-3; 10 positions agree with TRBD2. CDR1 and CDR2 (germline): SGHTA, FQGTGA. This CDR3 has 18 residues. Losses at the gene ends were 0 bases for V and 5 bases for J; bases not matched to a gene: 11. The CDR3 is CASSLTGRAGGPGDTQYF. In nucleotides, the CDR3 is TGTGCCAGCAGCTTAACGGGCCGAGCGGGGGGGCCCGGAGATACGCAGTATTTT.

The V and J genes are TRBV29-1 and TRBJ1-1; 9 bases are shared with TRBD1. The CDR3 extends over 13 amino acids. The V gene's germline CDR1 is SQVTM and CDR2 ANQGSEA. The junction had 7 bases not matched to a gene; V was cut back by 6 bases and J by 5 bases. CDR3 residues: CSVLTGGWTEAFF. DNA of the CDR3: TGCAGCGTCCTCACAGGGGGCTGGACTGAAGCTTTCTTT.

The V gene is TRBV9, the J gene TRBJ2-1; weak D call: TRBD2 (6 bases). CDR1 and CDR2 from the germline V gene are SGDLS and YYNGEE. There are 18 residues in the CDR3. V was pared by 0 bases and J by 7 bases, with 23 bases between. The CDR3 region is CASSVERGLWGERNEQFF. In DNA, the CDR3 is TGTGCCAGCAGCGTAGAAAGGGGATTATGGGGGGAACGAAATGAGCAGTTCTTC.

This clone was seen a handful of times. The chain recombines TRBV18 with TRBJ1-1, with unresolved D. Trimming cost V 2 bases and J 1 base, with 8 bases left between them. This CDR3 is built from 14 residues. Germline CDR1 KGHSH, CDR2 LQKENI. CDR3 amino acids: CASSPNSGNTEAFF. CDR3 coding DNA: TGTGCCAGCTCACCAAACTCAGGGAACACTGAAGCTTTCTTT.

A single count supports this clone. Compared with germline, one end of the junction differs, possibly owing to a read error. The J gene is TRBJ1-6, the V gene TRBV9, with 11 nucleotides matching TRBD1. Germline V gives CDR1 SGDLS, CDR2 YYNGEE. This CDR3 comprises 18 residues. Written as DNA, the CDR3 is TGTGCCAGCAGCCCCGGACAGGGGGCATCGCCCTATAATTCACCCCCCCACTTT. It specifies CASSPGQGASPYNSPPHF.

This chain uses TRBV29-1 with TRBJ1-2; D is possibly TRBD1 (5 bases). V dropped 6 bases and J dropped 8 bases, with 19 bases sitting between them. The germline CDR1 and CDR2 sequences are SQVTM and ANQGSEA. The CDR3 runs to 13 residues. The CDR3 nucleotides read TGCAGCGTGGGGGAGGTGATGGTTGGAGGCTACACCTTC. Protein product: CSVGEVMVGGYTF.

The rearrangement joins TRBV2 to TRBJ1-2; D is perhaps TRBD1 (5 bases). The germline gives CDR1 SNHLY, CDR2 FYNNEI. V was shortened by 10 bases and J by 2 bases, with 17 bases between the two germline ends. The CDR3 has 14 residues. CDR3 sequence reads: CANSSETANYGYTF. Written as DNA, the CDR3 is TGTGCCAACTCCAGTGAGACAGCGAACTATGGCTACACCTTC.

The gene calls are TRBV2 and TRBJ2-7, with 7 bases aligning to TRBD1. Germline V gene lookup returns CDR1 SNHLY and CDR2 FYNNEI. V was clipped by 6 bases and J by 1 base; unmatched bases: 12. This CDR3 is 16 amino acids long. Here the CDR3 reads CASSGLGTAFSYEQYF. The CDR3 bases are TGTGCCAGCAGCGGTCTGGGGACAGCCTTTTCCTACGAGCAGTACTTC.

The CDR3 protein is CASYPGWGRTEAFF. In DNA, the CDR3 is TGTGCCAGCTACCCAGGATGGGGCCGCACTGAAGCTTTCTTT. The V gene is TRBV6-5, the J gene TRBJ1-1, with D perhaps TRBD1 (5 bases). This CDR3 has 14 residues. V lost 8 bases to trimming and J lost 4 bases, with 17 bases between them. CDR1 and CDR2 (germline): MNHEY, SVGAGI.

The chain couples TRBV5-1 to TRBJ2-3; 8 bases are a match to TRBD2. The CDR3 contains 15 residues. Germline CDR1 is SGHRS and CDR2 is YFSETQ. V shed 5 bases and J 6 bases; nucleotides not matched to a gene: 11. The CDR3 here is CASRFTGGRRDTQYF. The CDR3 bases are TGCGCCAGCAGGTTTACCGGCGGGAGGCGGGATACGCAGTATTTT.

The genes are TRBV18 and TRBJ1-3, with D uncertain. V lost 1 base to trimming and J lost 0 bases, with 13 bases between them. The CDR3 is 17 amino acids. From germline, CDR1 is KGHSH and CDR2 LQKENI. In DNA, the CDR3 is TGTGCCAGCTCACCACTCGAGGCCCGGTACTCTGGAAACACCATATATTTT. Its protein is CASSPLEARYSGNTIYF.

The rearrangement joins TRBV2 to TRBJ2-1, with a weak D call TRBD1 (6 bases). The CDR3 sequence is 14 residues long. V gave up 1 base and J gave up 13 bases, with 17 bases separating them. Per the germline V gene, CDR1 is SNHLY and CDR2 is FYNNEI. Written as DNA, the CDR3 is TGTGCCAGCAGTGAAGAGGGGGTGATGATAGGCCAGTTCTTC. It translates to CASSEEGVMIGQFF.

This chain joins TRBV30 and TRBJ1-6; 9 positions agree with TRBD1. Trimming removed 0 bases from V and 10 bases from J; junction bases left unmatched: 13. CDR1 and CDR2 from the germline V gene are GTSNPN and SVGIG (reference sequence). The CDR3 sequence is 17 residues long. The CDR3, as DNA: TGTGCCTGGAGTGTAGGGGGGGACAGGGTGAGGCGCTCACCCCTCCACTTT. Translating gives CAWSVGGDRVRRSPLHF.

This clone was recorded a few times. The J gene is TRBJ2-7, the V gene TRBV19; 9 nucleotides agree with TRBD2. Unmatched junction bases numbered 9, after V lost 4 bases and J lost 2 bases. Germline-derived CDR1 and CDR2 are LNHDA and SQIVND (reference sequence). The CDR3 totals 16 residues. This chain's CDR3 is CASSSPAGGTPYEQYF. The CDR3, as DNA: TGTGCCAGTAGTAGCCCCGCGGGAGGGACCCCCTACGAGCAGTACTTC.

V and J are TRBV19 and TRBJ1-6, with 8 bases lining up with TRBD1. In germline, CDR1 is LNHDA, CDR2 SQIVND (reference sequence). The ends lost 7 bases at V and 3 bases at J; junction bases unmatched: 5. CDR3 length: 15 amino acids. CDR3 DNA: TGTGCCAGTACCATCGGGACAGGCTATAATTCACCCCTCCACTTT. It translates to CASTIGTGYNSPLHF.

This chain's CDR3 is CASRPRVQNEKLFF. For the CDR3, the DNA is TGCGCCAGCAGGCCCAGGGTACAGAATGAAAAACTGTTTTTT. The chain couples TRBV5-1 to TRBJ1-4; D is possibly TRBD1 (5 bases). The CDR3 length is 14 residues. The V gene's germline CDR1 is SGHRS and CDR2 YFSETQ. The V end lost 5 bases, the J end lost 5 bases, and 13 bases lay between the germline ends.

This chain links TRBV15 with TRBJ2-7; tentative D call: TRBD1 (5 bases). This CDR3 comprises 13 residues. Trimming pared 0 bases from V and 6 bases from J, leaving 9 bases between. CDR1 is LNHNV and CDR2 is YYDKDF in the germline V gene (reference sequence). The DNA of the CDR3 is TGTGCCACCAGCAGAGAAAGGGGTGGCGAGCAGTACTTC. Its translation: CATSRERGGEQYF.

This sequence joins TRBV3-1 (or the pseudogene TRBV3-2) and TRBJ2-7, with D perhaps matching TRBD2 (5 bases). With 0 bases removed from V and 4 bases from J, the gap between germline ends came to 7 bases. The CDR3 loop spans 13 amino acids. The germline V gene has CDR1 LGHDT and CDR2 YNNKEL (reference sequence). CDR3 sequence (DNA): TGTGCCAGCAGCCAAGATGAGGGATACGAGCAGTACTTC. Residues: CASSQDEGYEQYF.

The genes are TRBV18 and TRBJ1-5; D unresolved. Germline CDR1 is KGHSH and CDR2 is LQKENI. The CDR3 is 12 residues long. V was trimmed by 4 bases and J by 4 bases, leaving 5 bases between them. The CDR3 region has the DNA TGTGCCAGCTCACAGCTTAATCAGCCCCAGCATTTT. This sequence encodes CASSQLNQPQHF.